The 5 T cell receptor beta chains below all came from one sample that was sequenced in a study of shared clonotypes between healthy human individuals. Method: immunoSEQ multiplex PCR; TCRdb's copy keeps in-frame clones and lacks some. Of roughly 760,000 clones in the sample, around 67% are singletons; the top ten hold around 1.6%. What was sequenced was memory CD4+ T cells sorted from blood. Stated subset: CD45RA-negative fraction. The receptor set was obtained from a woman between 25 and 40 years old in good health.

The rearrangement joins TRBV29-1 to TRBJ2-5, with unresolved D. The J call may be in error: the DNA end matches TRBJ2-7 better. This CDR3 is 12 amino acids long. Germline V CDR1 and CDR2: SQVTM, ANQGSEA. The CDR3, as DNA: TGCAGCGTTTCCGTAAGCTCCTACGAGCAGTACTTC. Translating it yields CSVSVSSYEQYF.

The gene calls are TRBV7-3 and TRBJ2-3; D possibly corresponds to TRBD1 (6 bases). The ends were cut back, 1 base at V and 5 bases at J, with 16 bases in the middle. The CDR3 runs to 16 residues. CDR1 is SGHTA, CDR2 FQGTGA, per germline. For the CDR3, the DNA is TGTGCCAGCAGCTTAATAGGCCAGGGGCCGTTAGATACGCAGTATTTT. Its translation: CASSLIGQGPLDTQYF.

This chain joins TRBV10-2 and TRBJ2-7; D not resolved. Trimming shortened V by 11 bases and J by 4 bases, and 18 bases separated the two germline ends. Germline CDR1 WSHSY, CDR2 SAAADI. This CDR3 spans 13 amino acids. Here the CDR3 reads CAAAEVLKYEQYF. As DNA, the CDR3 is TGCGCCGCCGCCGAAGTCTTAAAGTACGAGCAGTACTTC.

There are a few counts of this clone. V usage is TRBV13 and J usage is TRBJ1-1; 7 bases are shared with TRBD1. The length of the CDR3 is 13 residues. V dropped 5 bases and J dropped 11; count of bases not matched to a gene: 11. The germline CDR1 and CDR2 sequences are PRHDT and FYEKMQ (reference sequence). CDR3 bases: TGTGCCAGCAGCCGAGACAGGGACCCCAGGGCTTTCTTT. Translation gives CASSRDRDPRAFF.

The chain uses TRBV18 and TRBJ2-7; possible D gene TRBD2, 5 bases. Germline lookup yields CDR1 KGHSH and CDR2 LQKENI. The CDR3 covers 15 residues. The germline V and J ends were trimmed by 2 bases and 3 bases, with 14 bases remaining between them. This chain's CDR3 is CASSPGGRTHYEQYF. In DNA, the CDR3 is TGTGCCAGCTCACCAGGAGGCCGCACTCACTACGAGCAGTACTTC.